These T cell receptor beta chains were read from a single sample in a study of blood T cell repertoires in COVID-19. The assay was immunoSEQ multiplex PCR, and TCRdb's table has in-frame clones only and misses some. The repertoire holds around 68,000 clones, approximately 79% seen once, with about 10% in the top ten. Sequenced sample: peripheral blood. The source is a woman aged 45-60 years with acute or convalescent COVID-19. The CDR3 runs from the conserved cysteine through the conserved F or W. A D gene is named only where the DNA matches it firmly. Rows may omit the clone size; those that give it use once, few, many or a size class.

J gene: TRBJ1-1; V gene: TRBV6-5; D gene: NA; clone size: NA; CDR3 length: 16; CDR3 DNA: TGTGCCAGCAGTTACCATGCGGTAGACTACCTCACTGAAGCTTTCTTT; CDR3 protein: CASSYHAVDYLTEAFF
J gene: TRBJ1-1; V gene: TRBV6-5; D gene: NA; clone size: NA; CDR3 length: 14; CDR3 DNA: TGTGCCATCGTTCAAACCCGAGGGTACACTGAAGCTTTCTTT; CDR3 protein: CAIVQTRGYTEAFF
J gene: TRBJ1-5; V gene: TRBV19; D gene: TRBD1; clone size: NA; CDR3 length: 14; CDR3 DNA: TGTGCCAGTAGTACGGGACAGGGTATCCAGCCCCAGCATTTT; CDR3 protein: CASSTGQGIQPQHF
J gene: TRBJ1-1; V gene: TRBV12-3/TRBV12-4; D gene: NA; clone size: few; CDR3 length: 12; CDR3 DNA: TGTGCCAGCAGTTTATCGTCCGGGGGGGCTTTCTTT; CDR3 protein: CASSLSSGGAFF
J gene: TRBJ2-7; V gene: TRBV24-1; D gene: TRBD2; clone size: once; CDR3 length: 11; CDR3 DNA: TGTGCCACCAGTGAGGGCGGGAGATGGTACTTC; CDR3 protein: CATSEGGRWYF
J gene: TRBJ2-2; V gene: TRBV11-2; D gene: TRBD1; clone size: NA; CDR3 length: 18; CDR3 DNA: TGTGCCAGCAGGACCCAAGGGGAAGACAGGGGGCACACCGGGGAGCTGTTTTTT; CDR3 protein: CASRTQGEDRGHTGELFF
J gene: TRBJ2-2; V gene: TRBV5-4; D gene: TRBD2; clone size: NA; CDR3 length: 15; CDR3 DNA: TGTGCCAGCAGCTCTAGCGGGAGAGGCCCCGGGGAGCTGTTTTTT; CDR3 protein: CASSSSGRGPGELFF
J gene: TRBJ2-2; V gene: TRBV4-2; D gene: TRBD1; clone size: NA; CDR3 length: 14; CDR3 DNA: TGTGCCAGCAGCCAAGACAGGGGGCCCGGGGAGCTGTTTTTT; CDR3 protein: CASSQDRGPGELFF
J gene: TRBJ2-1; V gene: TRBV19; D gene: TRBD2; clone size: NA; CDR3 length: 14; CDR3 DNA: TGTGCCAGTAGGCCCCTAGCGGGTAACAATGAGCAGTTCTTC; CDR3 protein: CASRPLAGNNEQFF
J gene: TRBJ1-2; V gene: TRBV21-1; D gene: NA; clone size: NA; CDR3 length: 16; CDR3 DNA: TGTGCCAGCAGCCACCGGCATGGACAGGCAAGCTATGGCTACACCTTC; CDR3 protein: CASSHRHGQASYGYTF
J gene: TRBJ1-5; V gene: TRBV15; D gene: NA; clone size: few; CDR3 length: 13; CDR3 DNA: TGTGCCACCTCCTTTATCCGCAATCAGCCCCAGCATTTT; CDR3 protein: CATSFIRNQPQHF
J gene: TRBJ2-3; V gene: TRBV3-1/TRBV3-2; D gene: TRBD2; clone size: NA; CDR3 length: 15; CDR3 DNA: TGTGCCAGCAGCCAAAGGTGGACTAGCGATATTACGCAGTATTTT; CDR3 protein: CASSQRWTSDITQYF
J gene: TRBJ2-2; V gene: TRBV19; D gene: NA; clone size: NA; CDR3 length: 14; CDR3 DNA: TGTGCCAGTAGTCTAGACCGTGACACCGGGGAGCTGTTTTTT; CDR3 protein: CASSLDRDTGELFF
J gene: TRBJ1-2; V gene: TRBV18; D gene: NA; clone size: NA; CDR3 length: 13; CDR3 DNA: TGTGCCAGCTCACCTCAGGGTGCTTTTGGCTACACCTTC; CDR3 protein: CASSPQGAFGYTF
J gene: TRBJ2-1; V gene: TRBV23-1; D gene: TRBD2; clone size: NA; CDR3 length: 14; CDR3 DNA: TGCGCCAGCAGTCAACTAGCGGGACACGATGAGCAGTTCTTC; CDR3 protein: CASSQLAGHDEQFF
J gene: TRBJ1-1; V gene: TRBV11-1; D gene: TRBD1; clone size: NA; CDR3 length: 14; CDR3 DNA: TGTGCCAGCAGAAAGACAGGGGTGAACACTGAAGCTTTCTTT; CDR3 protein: CASRKTGVNTEAFF
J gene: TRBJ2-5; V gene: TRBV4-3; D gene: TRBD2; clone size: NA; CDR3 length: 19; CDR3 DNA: TGCGCCAGCAGCCAATTCAGCCCGGGACTAGCGCAACGCCAAGAGACCCAGTACTTC; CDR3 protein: CASSQFSPGLAQRQETQYF
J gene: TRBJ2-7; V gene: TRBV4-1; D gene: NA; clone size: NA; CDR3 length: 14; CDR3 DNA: TGCGCCAGCAGCCAAGCGGCGGACTCCTACGAGCAGTACTTC; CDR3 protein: CASSQAADSYEQYF
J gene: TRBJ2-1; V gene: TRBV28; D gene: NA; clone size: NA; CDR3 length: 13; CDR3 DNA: TGTGCCAGCAGGAATAGCGCCGACAATGAGCAGTTCTTC; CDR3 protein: CASRNSADNEQFF
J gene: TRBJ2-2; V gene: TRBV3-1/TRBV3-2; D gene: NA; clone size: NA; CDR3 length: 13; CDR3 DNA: TGTGCCAGCAGCCCCGACAGTACCGGGGAGCTGTTTTTT; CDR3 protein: CASSPDSTGELFF
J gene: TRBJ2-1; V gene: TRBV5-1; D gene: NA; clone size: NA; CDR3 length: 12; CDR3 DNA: TGCGCCAGCAGAACTGACAGGGAGGCCCAGTTCTTC; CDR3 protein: CASRTDREAQFF
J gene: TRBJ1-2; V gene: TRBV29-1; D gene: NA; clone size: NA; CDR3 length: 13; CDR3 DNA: TGCAGCGCTCGCGAGGAGGGGAACTATGGCTACACCTTC; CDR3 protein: CSAREEGNYGYTF
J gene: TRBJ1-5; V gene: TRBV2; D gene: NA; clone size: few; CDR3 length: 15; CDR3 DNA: TGTGCCAGCAGCCCTTCCCTAGGAGGCGATCAGCCCCAGCATTTT; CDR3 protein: CASSPSLGGDQPQHF
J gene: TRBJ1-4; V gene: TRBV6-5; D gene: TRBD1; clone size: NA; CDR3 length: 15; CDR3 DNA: TGTGCCAGCAAGCTGCGGACAGGGCTAGATGAAAAACTGTTTTTT; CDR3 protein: CASKLRTGLDEKLFF
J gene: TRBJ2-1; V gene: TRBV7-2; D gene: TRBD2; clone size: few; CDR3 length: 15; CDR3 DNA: TGTGCCAGCAGCCATGGACTAGCGGGCTACAATGAGCAGTTCTTC; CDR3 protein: CASSHGLAGYNEQFF
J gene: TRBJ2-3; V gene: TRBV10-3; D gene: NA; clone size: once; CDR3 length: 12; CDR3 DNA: TGTGCCATCGGGGGGAGCCCAGATACGCAGTATTTT; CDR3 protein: CAIGGSPDTQYF
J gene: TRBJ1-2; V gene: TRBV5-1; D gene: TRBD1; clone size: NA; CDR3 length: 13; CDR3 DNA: TGCGCCAGCAGCTTTGGACAGGGGTCTGGCTACACCTTC; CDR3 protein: CASSFGQGSGYTF
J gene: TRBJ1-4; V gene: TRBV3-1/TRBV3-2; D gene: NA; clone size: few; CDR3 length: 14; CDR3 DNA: TGTGCCAGCAGCCGCGGCAGTTTTAATGAAAAACTGTTTTTT; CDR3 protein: CASSRGSFNEKLFF
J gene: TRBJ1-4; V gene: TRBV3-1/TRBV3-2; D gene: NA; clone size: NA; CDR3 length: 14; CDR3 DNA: TGTGCCAGCACCCATACGGGGGTGCGGGAAAAACTGTTTTTT; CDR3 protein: CASTHTGVREKLFF
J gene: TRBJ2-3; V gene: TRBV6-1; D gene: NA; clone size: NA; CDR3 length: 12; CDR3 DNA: TGTGCCAGCAGTGAAGTCGGAGATACGCAGTATTTT; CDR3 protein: CASSEVGDTQYF
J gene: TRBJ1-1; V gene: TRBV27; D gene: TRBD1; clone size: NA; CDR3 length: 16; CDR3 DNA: TGTGCCAGCAGTTTCTCAGGGGGCTATGGGGACACTGAAGCTTTCTTT; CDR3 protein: CASSFSGGYGDTEAFF